One and the same sample provided the 14 T cell receptor beta chains below, sequenced in a study of shared clonotypes between healthy human individuals. Only in-frame clones appear in the TCRdb table, and some are missing; sequencing was by immunoSEQ multiplex PCR. Of millions of clones listed, roughly nine tenths are singletons. Sequencing input: naive CD4+ T cells sorted from blood. Documented subset: CD45RA+ positively selected. These receptor sequences come from a man between 18 and 29 years old in good health.

This clone was picked up one time. The chain couples TRBV11-3 to TRBJ2-1; 9 bases are a match to TRBD2. Looked up from germline, CDR1 is SGHNT and CDR2 is YENEEA. This CDR3 has 17 residues. J gave up 0 bases and V 3 bases, and 6 bases lay outside the gene matches. The CDR3 DNA sequence: TGTGCCAGCAGCTTGGTTAGCGGGGGTAGCTCCTACAATGAGCAGTTCTTC. Amino acids: CASSLVSGGSSYNEQFF.

V is TRBV27 and J is TRBJ2-7; D may be TRBD1 (5 bases). Germline V gene lookup returns CDR1 MNHEY and CDR2 SMNVEV (reference sequence). Trimming removed 3 bases from V and 3 bases from J, with 15 bases in between. CDR3 size: 15 residues. The CDR3 reads CASSFKGNLYYEQYF. The CDR3 region has the DNA TGTGCCAGCAGTTTTAAGGGGAACCTATACTACGAGCAGTACTTC.

This chain connects TRBV4-1 to TRBJ2-7; 16 positions agree with TRBD2. CDR3 length: 18 residues. Germline V gene lookup returns CDR1 MGHRA and CDR2 YSYEKL. With 0 bases clipped from V and 3 bases from J, the junction kept 5 bases outside the gene matches. The CDR3 sequence: CASSQDRGLAGGYYEQYF. The CDR3 DNA sequence: TGCGCCAGCAGCCAAGACAGGGGACTAGCGGGGGGGTACTACGAGCAGTACTTC.

This clone was found a few times. Other DNA sequences in this specimen translate into the identical CDR3. CDR3 sequence (DNA): TGTGCCAGCAGTGTAGGCACCGGGGAGCTGTTTTTT. Protein: CASSVGTGELFF. This rearrangement joins TRBV2 to TRBJ2-2; D is undetermined. V shed 4 bases and J shed 4 bases, with 4 bases lying between them. Germline CDR1 and CDR2: SNHLY and FYNNEI. This CDR3 has 12 amino acids.

The chain uses TRBV29-1 and TRBJ2-7, with D tentatively TRBD2 (6 bases). The length of the CDR3 is 14 residues. The V end was cut by 5 bases, the J end by 7 bases, with 21 bases between. Looked up from germline, CDR1 is SQVTM and CDR2 is ANQGSEA. The CDR3: CSVITWGETGEQYF. The CDR3 DNA is TGCAGCGTTATAACGTGGGGGGAAACGGGTGAGCAGTACTTC.

The chain is built from TRBV7-2 and TRBJ2-7; possible D gene TRBD2, 6 bases. Trimming removed 0 bases from V and 0 bases from J, with 18 bases in between. The CDR3 runs to 18 residues. Germline V lookup: CDR1 SGHTA, CDR2 FQGNSA. The CDR3 protein is CASSLAQGREANSYEQYF. DNA for the CDR3: TGTGCCAGCAGCTTAGCGCAGGGTAGGGAGGCCAACTCCTACGAGCAGTACTTC.

The gene calls are TRBV7-2 and TRBJ1-4; D gene uncertain. The CDR3 covers 14 residues. V dropped 3 bases and J dropped 5 bases, with 10 bases sitting between them. Germline-derived CDR1 and CDR2 are SGHTA and FQGNSA. CDR3 bases: TGTGCCAGCAGCTTTTGGGCCGAGAATGAAAAACTGTTTTTT. Translation: CASSFWAENEKLFF.

CDR3 in DNA: TGTGCCAGCTCGCAATTGATACAGGGTATGAATGAAAAACTGTTTTTT. Residues: CASSQLIQGMNEKLFF. The chain recombines TRBV18 with TRBJ1-4; TRBD1 is a possible D gene (6 bases). The length of the CDR3 is 16 residues. The ends were cut back, 6 bases at V and 5 bases at J, with 19 bases in the middle. The germline V gene has CDR1 KGHSH and CDR2 LQKENI.

The chain recombines TRBV5-4 with TRBJ1-1; no clear D. There are 13 residues in the CDR3. The V end was cut by 3 bases, the J end by 1 base, with 7 bases between. CDR1 SGHNT and CDR2 YYREEE come from the germline V gene (reference sequence). The CDR3 DNA is TGTGCCAGCAGCTCCCGTTCGAACACTGAAGCTTTCTTT. Encoded protein: CASSSRSNTEAFF.

The chain combines TRBV4-1 with TRBJ2-6; D call uncertain. V dropped 0 bases and J dropped 0 bases, with 15 bases sitting between them. Germline V lookup: CDR1 MGHRA, CDR2 YSYEKL. The CDR3 extends over 19 amino acids. CDR3 bases: TGCGCCAGCAGCCAAGATCGGGTTACATCGAGCTCTGGGGCCAACGTCCTGACTTTC. It codes for CASSQDRVTSSSGANVLTF.

The J gene is TRBJ1-5, the V gene TRBV13; 8 bases match TRBD1. The CDR3 runs 12 residues. V was pared by 5 bases and J by 10 bases, with 4 bases of the junction left unmatched. Germline V gene sequence: CDR1 PRHDT, CDR2 FYEKMQ (reference sequence). The CDR3 DNA sequence: TGTGCCAGCAGCCCAACAGGGGGACCCCAGCATTTT. This codes for CASSPTGGPQHF.

This clone was observed a single time. The sample carries other DNA sequences with the same CDR3. The chain couples TRBV10-2 to TRBJ2-3; TRBD2 agrees at 12 bases. Germline CDR1 and CDR2: WSHSY and SAAADI. V lost 4 bases, J lost 1 base, and 0 bases stayed unmatched. The CDR3 has 15 amino acids. The CDR3 is CASSGLAGGTDTQYF. CDR3 in DNA: TGCGCCAGCAGTGGACTAGCGGGGGGCACAGATACGCAGTATTTT.

The chain couples TRBV30 to TRBJ1-6; no definite D call. This CDR3 has 13 residues. V shed 3 bases and J shed 6 bases, with 9 bases lying between them. Germline CDR1 is GTSNPN and CDR2 is SVGIG (reference sequence). CDR3 sequence: CAWRSDGNSPLHF. The CDR3 bases are TGTGCCTGGAGATCGGATGGTAATTCACCCCTCCACTTT.

This rearrangement joins TRBV19 to TRBJ1-5; D ambiguous. Between the trimmed V and J ends, which lost 5 bases and 7 bases, there was a span of 9 bases. There are 12 residues in the CDR3. Germline values: CDR1 LNHDA, CDR2 SQIVND (reference sequence). The CDR3 spells CASSVTGQPQHF. The CDR3 DNA reads as TGTGCCAGTAGTGTCACGGGACAGCCCCAGCATTTT.